Below, 14 T cell receptor beta chains from the same sample are listed, as sequenced in a study of shared clonotypes between healthy human individuals. Repertoires were generated with immunoSEQ multiplex PCR, while TCRdb's copy carries only in-frame clones and drops some. The sample has approximately 1,500,000 clones; around 95% are singletons. Input material: naive CD4+ T cells sorted from blood. The subset denotes: CD45RA+ positively selected. All receptors derive from a man aged 30-40 years in good health.

V is TRBV27 and J is TRBJ2-7; no firm D call. This CDR3 contains 14 residues. Trimming removed 4 bases from V and 3 bases from J, with 13 bases in between. Germline V gene sequence: CDR1 MNHEY, CDR2 SMNVEV (reference sequence). The CDR3 DNA reads TGTGCCAGCAGTTCCAGGCTTAACTTCTACGAGCAGTACTTC. Translating it yields CASSSRLNFYEQYF.

The chain has TRBV5-4 and TRBJ1-5; TRBD1 is a possible D gene (5 bases). The CDR3 loop spans 13 amino acids. Germline V gene data show CDR1 as SGHNT and CDR2 as YYREEE (reference sequence). V was shortened by 3 bases and J by 7 bases, with 11 bases between the two germline ends. The CDR3 coding sequence is TGTGCCAGCAGCTCGAGGGGAGAACAGCCCCAGCATTTT. This encodes CASSSRGEQPQHF.

Turning to this clone: This sample includes further DNA sequences coding for the same CDR3. The V gene is TRBV6-1, the J gene TRBJ1-2; D is uncertain. The CDR3 runs to 12 residues. Germline assignment: CDR1 MNHNS and CDR2 SASEGT. Trimming cost V 2 bases and J 5 bases, with 6 bases left between them. CDR3 loop: CASSERGYGYTF. CDR3 bases: TGTGCCAGCAGTGAAAGAGGGTATGGCTACACCTTC.

This clone occurred a few times. The chain carries TRBV19 and TRBJ2-5, with D perhaps assigned TRBD1 or TRBD2 (5 bases each). Between the trimmed V and J ends, which lost 6 bases and 5 bases, there was a span of 19 bases. Per the germline V gene, CDR1 is LNHDA and CDR2 is SQIVND (reference sequence). This CDR3 is built from 15 residues. The CDR3 reads CASSRESVGLETQYF. The CDR3 nucleotides read TGTGCCAGTAGCAGGGAGTCTGTGGGGTTGGAGACCCAGTACTTC.

As DNA, the CDR3 is TGTGCCAGCAGCTTGGGGCCCCCGGGCGCACAAGAGACCCAGTACTTC. Translation: CASSLGPPGAQETQYF. J is TRBJ2-5 and V is TRBV5-4; D is undetermined. Deletions cut 0 bases from V and 2 bases from J, with 14 bases between. CDR3 length equals 16 residues. Germline loops: CDR1 SGHNT, CDR2 YYREEE (reference sequence).

The chain carries TRBV28 and TRBJ2-1; TRBD2 matches at 9 bases. Germline V CDR1 and CDR2: MDHEN, SYDVKM. V lost 7 bases, J lost 5 bases, and 9 bases stayed unmatched. This CDR3 is built from 15 residues. Here the CDR3 reads CASIGTSRRDNEQFF. CDR3 DNA sequence: TGTGCCAGCATCGGGACTAGCAGAAGAGACAATGAGCAGTTCTTC.

The chain uses TRBV19 and TRBJ1-4; D possibly corresponds to TRBD1 (6 bases). Trimming cost V 4 bases and J 10 bases, with 22 bases left between them. Germline loops: CDR1 LNHDA, CDR2 SQIVND (reference sequence). This CDR3 region has 16 residues. CDR3 bases: TGTGCCAGTAGTAGCCCCTCTTCTTTGGCCAGGGGAAAACTGTTTTTT. It specifies CASSSPSSLARGKLFF. Looking up the rest from reference TRBV19 and TRBJ1-4 gives the full variable domain: DGGITQSPKYLFRKEGQNVTLSCEQNLNHDAMYWYRQDPGQGLRLIYYSQIVNDFQKGDIAEGYSVSREKKESFPLTVTSAQKNPTAFYLCASSSPSSLARGKLFFGSGTQLSVL.

This chain joins TRBV2 and TRBJ2-5; D is unresolved. Trimming took 8 bases from V and 2 from J, leaving 6 bases between them. Looked up from germline, CDR1 is SNHLY and CDR2 is FYNNEI. The CDR3 has 11 amino acids. CDR3 amino acids: CASVIQETQYF. The CDR3 region has the DNA TGTGCCAGCGTGATTCAAGAGACCCAGTACTTC.

The J gene is TRBJ2-5, the V gene TRBV2; possibly TRBD2 for D (5 bases). The CDR3 has 16 amino acids. V was clipped by 6 bases and J by 5 bases, with 22 bases between them. Germline-derived CDR1 and CDR2 are SNHLY and FYNNEI. The CDR3 protein is CASSAGWAADKETQYF. The CDR3 nucleotides are TGTGCCAGCAGCGCGGGCTGGGCTGCGGATAAGGAGACCCAGTACTTC.

The V call is TRBV7-9, the J call TRBJ1-5; no reliable D call. V dropped 2 bases and J dropped 0 bases, with 14 bases sitting between them. Germline V gene sequence: CDR1 SEHNR, CDR2 FQNEAQ (reference sequence). This CDR3 spans 17 amino acids. The DNA for the CDR3 is TGTGCCAGCAGCTTATTTTATGGGGAGTATAGCAATCAGCCCCAGCATTTT. Amino acids: CASSLFYGEYSNQPQHF.

In DNA, the CDR3 is TGTGCCAGCAGCCCCTCCGGTCTAGATTCCGCGGGGACCCAGTACTTC. The encoded protein is CASSPSGLDSAGTQYF. This chain uses TRBV7-9 with TRBJ2-5, with D tentatively TRBD2 (5 bases). From germline, CDR1 is SEHNR and CDR2 FQNEAQ (reference sequence). With 5 bases removed from V and 7 bases from J, the gap between germline ends came to 23 bases. The CDR3 totals 16 residues.

The chain uses TRBV18 and TRBJ2-1; no clear D. The CDR3 has 16 amino acids. The germline V gene has CDR1 KGHSH and CDR2 LQKENI. V lost 3 bases to trimming and J lost 4 bases, with 16 bases between them. The CDR3 bases are TGTGCCAGCTCACCCCCAGTGGGAACGGGTTACAATGAGCAGTTCTTC. It specifies CASSPPVGTGYNEQFF.

This chain links TRBV14 with TRBJ1-1; D gene uncertain. The V gene's germline CDR1 is SGHDN and CDR2 FVKESK. The CDR3 runs to 17 residues. Trimming shortened V by 1 base and J by 2 bases, and 17 bases separated the two germline ends. For the CDR3, the DNA is TGTGCCAGCAGCCAAGCCCTCGGCTTCCCTGATAACACTGAAGCTTTCTTT. Translated, it gives CASSQALGFPDNTEAFF.

This clone was detected once. This chain uses TRBV18 with TRBJ2-1; 13 bases fit TRBD2. CDR1 and CDR2 from the germline V gene are KGHSH and LQKENI. V lost 2 bases to trimming and J lost 14 bases; unmatched junction nucleotides: 6. There are 14 residues in the CDR3. CDR3 DNA sequence: TGTGCCAGCTCACCAGAGGGACTAGCGGGATTTGAGTTCTTC. Residues: CASSPEGLAGFEFF.